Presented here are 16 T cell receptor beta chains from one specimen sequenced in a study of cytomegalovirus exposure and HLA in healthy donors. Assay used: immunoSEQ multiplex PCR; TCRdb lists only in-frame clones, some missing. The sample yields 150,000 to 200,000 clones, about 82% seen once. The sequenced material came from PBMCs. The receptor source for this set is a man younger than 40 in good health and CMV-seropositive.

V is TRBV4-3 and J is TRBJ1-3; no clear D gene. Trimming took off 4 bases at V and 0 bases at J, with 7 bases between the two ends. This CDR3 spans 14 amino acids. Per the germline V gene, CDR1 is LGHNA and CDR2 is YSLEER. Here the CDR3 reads CASSPESSGNTIYF. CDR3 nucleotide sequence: TGCGCCAGCAGCCCAGAGAGCTCTGGAAACACCATATATTTT.

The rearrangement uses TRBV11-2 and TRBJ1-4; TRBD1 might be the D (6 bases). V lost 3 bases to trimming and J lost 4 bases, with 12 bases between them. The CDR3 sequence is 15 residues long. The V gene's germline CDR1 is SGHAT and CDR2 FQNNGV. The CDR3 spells CASSFRGGFNEKLFF. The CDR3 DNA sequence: TGTGCCAGCAGCTTTAGGGGGGGGTTTAATGAAAAACTGTTTTTT.

The CDR3 is CSVATNTGELFF. CDR3 bases: TGCAGCGTGGCAACGAACACCGGGGAGCTGTTTTTT. The chain recombines TRBV29-1 with TRBJ2-2; the D is unclear. Trimming removed 6 bases at V and 0 bases at J, with 5 bases between. This CDR3 has 12 amino acids. Germline values: CDR1 SQVTM, CDR2 ANQGSEA.

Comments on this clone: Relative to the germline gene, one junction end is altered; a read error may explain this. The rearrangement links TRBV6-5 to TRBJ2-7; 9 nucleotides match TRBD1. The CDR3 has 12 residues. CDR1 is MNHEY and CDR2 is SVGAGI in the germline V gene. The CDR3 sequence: CASRSPGTGTHF. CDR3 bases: TGTGCCAGCAGGTCTCCCGGGACAGGGACGCACTTC.

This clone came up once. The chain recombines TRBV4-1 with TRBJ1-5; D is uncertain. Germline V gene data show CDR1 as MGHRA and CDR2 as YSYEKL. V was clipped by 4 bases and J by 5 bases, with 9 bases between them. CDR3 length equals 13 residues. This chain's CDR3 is CASSPRSDQPQHF. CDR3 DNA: TGCGCCAGCAGCCCACGTAGTGATCAGCCCCAGCATTTT.

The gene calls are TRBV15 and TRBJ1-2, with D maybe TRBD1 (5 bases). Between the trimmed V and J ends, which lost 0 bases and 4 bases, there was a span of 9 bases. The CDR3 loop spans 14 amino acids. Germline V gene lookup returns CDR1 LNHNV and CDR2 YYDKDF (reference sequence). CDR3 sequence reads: CATSRDRGIYGYTF. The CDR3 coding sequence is TGTGCCACCAGCAGAGACCGGGGGATCTATGGCTACACCTTC.

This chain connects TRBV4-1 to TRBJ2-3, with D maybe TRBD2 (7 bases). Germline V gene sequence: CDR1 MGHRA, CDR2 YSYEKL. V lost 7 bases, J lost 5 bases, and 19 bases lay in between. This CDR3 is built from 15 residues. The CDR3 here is CASTVGGGSKDTQYF. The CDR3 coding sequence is TGCGCCAGCACGGTAGGGGGGGGATCTAAAGATACGCAGTATTTT.

The chain's CDR3 is CASTRDRVTYNSPLHF. The CDR3 DNA follows: TGTGCCAGTACTCGGGACAGGGTGACCTATAATTCACCCCTCCACTTT. The chain links TRBV19 to TRBJ1-6; 9 bases align to TRBD1. CDR3 size: 16 residues. The ends lost 7 bases at V and 2 bases at J; junction bases unmatched: 6. Germline-derived CDR1 and CDR2 are LNHDA and SQIVND (reference sequence).

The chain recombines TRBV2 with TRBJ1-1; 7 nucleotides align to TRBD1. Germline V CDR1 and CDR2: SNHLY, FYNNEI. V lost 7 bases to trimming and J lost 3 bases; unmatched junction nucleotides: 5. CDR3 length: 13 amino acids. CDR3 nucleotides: TGTGCCAGCATGGGGGACAGAGACACTGAAGCTTTCTTT. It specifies CASMGDRDTEAFF. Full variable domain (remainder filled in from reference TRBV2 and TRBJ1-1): EPEVTQTPSHQVTQMGQEVILRCVPISNHLYFYWYRQILGQKVEFLVSFYNNEISEKSEIFDDQFSVERPDGSNFTLKIRSTKLEDSAMYFCASMGDRDTEAFFGQGTRLTVV.

The CDR3 region is CASISKEGNYGYTF. As DNA, the CDR3 is TGTGCCAGCATCTCCAAGGAGGGGAACTATGGCTACACCTTC. This sequence joins TRBV2 and TRBJ1-2; a weak D match, TRBD1 (5 bases). The CDR3 has 14 residues. In germline, CDR1 is SNHLY, CDR2 FYNNEI. V was pared by 7 bases and J by 2 bases, with 14 bases between.

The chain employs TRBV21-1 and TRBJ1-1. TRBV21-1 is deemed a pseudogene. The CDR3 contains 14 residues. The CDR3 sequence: CASSPHDRGTEAFF. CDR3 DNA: TGTGCCAGCAGCCCCCATGATCGGGGCACTGAAGCTTTCTTT.

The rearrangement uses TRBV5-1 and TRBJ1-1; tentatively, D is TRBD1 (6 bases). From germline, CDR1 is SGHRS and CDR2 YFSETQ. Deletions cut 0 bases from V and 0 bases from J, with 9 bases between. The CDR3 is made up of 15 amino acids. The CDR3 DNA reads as TGCGCCAGCAGCTTGGCGGGACATTTGAACACTGAAGCTTTCTTT. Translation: CASSLAGHLNTEAFF.

CDR3 in DNA: TGTGCCAGCAGTGACGGACAGAGCTCCTACGAGCAGTACTTC. Its translation is CASSDGQSSYEQYF. V and J are TRBV6-4 and TRBJ2-7; D perhaps matches TRBD1 (6 bases). The CDR3 runs to 14 residues. Germline CDR1 MRHNA, CDR2 SNTAGT. V was pared by 2 bases and J by 0 bases, with 8 bases between.

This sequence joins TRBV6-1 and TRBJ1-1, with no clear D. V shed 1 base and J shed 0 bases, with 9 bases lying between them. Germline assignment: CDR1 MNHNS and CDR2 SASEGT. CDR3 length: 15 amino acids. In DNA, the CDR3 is TGTGCCAGCAGTGAAGGGTCCAGGATGAACACTGAAGCTTTCTTT. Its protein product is CASSEGSRMNTEAFF.

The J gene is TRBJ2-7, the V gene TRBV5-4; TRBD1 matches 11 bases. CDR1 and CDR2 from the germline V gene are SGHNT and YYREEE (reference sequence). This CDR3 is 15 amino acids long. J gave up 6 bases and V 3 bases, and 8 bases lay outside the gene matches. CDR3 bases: TGTGCCAGCAGCTGGAGGGGACAGGGGGGAGCCGAGCAGTACTTC. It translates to CASSWRGQGGAEQYF.

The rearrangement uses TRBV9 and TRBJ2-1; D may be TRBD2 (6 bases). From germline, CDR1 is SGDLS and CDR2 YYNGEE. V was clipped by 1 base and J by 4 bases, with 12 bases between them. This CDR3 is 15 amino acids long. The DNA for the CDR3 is TGTGCCAGCAGCGTAAGTCCGGAGGGTTACAATGAGCAGTTCTTC. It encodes CASSVSPEGYNEQFF.